The rows below give T cell receptor beta chains drawn from one sample of a study of cytomegalovirus exposure and HLA in healthy donors. The protocol was immunoSEQ multiplex PCR, while the TCRdb copy is restricted to in-frame clones and leaves out a portion. The repertoire holds some 65,000 clones, with 65% to 70% as singletons. Sequences were obtained from PBMCs. The receptor source for this set is a woman in her 30s in good health and CMV-seronegative. Both conserved end residues are part of each CDR3. The D gene is left open where the match is weak. The size of a clone is reported for some rows only, either as once, few or many, or as a class for expanded clones.

cdr3_length | d_call | j_call | clone_size | v_call | cdr3_aa | cdr3_nt
16 | TRBD1 | TRBJ1-5 | - | TRBV5-6 | CASKSWTGEEDQPQHF | TGTGCCAGCAAGTCTTGGACAGGGGAGGAGGATCAGCCCCAGCATTTT
14 | TRBD1 | TRBJ2-7 | - | TRBV5-1 | CASSRDRGTYEQYF | TGCGCCAGCAGCCGGGACAGGGGAACCTACGAGCAGTACTTC
14 | TRBD1 | TRBJ1-2 | - | TRBV7-9 | CASSLNGQGGGYTF | TGTGCCAGCAGCTTAAACGGACAGGGTGGGGGCTACACCTTC
15 | - | TRBJ1-2 | - | TRBV5-4 | CASSLDSRSNYGYTF | TGTGCCAGCAGCCTAGACAGCCGCTCTAACTATGGCTACACCTTC
15 | - | TRBJ1-1 | - | TRBV6-1 | CASSERGLSNTEAFF | TGTGCCAGCAGTGAACGAGGACTTTCGAACACTGAAGCTTTCTTT
15 | - | TRBJ2-2 | - | TRBV2 | CARIRQEGNTGELFF | TGTGCCAGAATTAGACAGGAAGGAAACACCGGGGAGCTGTTTTTT
15 | TRBD1 | TRBJ2-2 | - | TRBV11-2 | CASSLTGENTGELFF | TGTGCCAGCAGCTTGACAGGGGAGAACACCGGGGAGCTGTTTTTT
13 | TRBD1 | TRBJ2-7 | - | TRBV27 | CASSWDRDGEQYF | TGTGCCAGCAGCTGGGACAGGGACGGCGAGCAGTACTTC
11 | - | TRBJ1-5 | - | TRBV29-1 | CSGGEDQPQHF | TGCAGCGGTGGGGAGGATCAGCCCCAGCATTTT
13 | - | TRBJ1-2 | few | TRBV18 | CASSPTAGSGYTF | TGTGCCAGCTCACCAACCGCAGGGTCAGGCTACACCTTC
14 | - | TRBJ2-6 | - | TRBV29-1 | CSVDSTGGANVLTF | TGCAGCGTTGATTCGACAGGTGGGGCCAACGTCCTGACTTTC
13 | TRBD1 | TRBJ2-7 | - | TRBV7-9 | CSSSPTGDYEQYF | TGTTCCAGCAGCCCTACAGGGGACTACGAGCAGTACTTC
13 | - | TRBJ1-2 | - | TRBV5-4 | CASSSRADYGYTF | TGTGCCAGCAGCTCCAGGGCAGACTATGGCTACACCTTC
20 | TRBD2 | TRBJ2-3 | medium-sized | TRBV4-3 | CASSQFGLAGSARGTDTQYF | TGCGCCAGCAGCCAGTTCGGCCTAGCGGGCTCGGCAAGGGGCACAGATACGCAGTATTTT
15 | TRBD2 | TRBJ2-2 | - | TRBV9 | CASSPRLATTGELFF | TGTGCCAGCAGCCCCCGACTAGCCACCACCGGGGAGCTGTTTTTT
15 | TRBD1 | TRBJ2-7 | - | TRBV6-6 | CASRDPGQGSHEQYF | TGTGCCAGCAGGGACCCGGGACAGGGTTCCCACGAGCAGTACTTC
15 | TRBD2 | TRBJ2-5 | - | TRBV18 | CASSPGLAGEETQYF | TGTGCCAGCTCACCGGGACTAGCGGGGGAAGAGACCCAGTACTTC
19 | - | TRBJ1-2 | - | TRBV4-1 | CASSQAARGGPTRGYGYTF | TGCGCCAGCAGCCAAGCGGCACGGGGAGGCCCCACCCGGGGGTATGGCTACACCTTC
11 | - | TRBJ2-7 | - | TRBV29-1 | CSVEDIYEQYF | TGCAGCGTTGAAGACATCTACGAGCAGTACTTC
15 | TRBD1 | TRBJ2-1 | - | TRBV5-1 | CASSLLGQGGNEQFF | TGCGCCAGCAGCTTGTTAGGACAGGGGGGGAATGAGCAGTTCTTC
12 | TRBD1 | TRBJ1-1 | - | TRBV12-5 | CASGQGAAEAFF | TGTGCTAGTGGACAGGGGGCCGCTGAAGCTTTCTTT
15 | TRBD1 | TRBJ2-3 | - | TRBV30 | CAWSVKGALTDTQYF | TGTGCCTGGAGTGTTAAGGGGGCCCTCACAGATACGCAGTATTTT
15 | TRBD1 | TRBJ1-4 | - | TRBV19 | CASVPGQGTNEKLFF | TGTGCCAGCGTCCCGGGACAGGGAACTAATGAAAAACTGTTTTTT
10 | - | TRBJ2-4 | - | TRBV29-1 | CSVLQNIQYF | TGCAGCGTACTTCAAAACATTCAGTACTTC
16 | - | TRBJ1-2 | - | TRBV27 | CASIKSPALSNYGYTF | TGTGCCAGCATCAAATCTCCGGCACTAAGCAACTATGGCTACACCTTC
17 | TRBD1 | TRBJ1-2 | once | TRBV29-1 | CSVEAGTGVLANEGYTF | TGCAGCGTTGAAGCGGGGACAGGGGTCCTGGCCAACGAGGGCTACACCTTC
11 | - | TRBJ1-2 | - | TRBV7-3 | CASSPSRGYTF | TGTGCCAGCAGCCCGTCTAGGGGCTACACCTTC
15 | TRBD1 | TRBJ1-4 | - | TRBV6-5 | CASLPHRDSGEKLFF | TGTGCCAGCCTACCCCACCGGGACAGTGGAGAAAAACTGTTTTTT
15 | TRBD1 | TRBJ1-2 | - | TRBV9 | CASSGRDRGTGGYTF | TGTGCCAGCAGCGGCCGGGACAGGGGAACTGGGGGCTACACCTTC
13 | - | TRBJ1-5 | - | TRBV5-1 | CASSYDGNQPQHF | TGCGCCAGCAGTTACGACGGGAATCAGCCCCAGCATTTT
14 | TRBD1 | TRBJ1-2 | - | TRBV19 | CASSPRTGTYGYTF | TGTGCCAGTAGTCCCCGGACAGGGACCTATGGCTACACCTTC
15 | - | TRBJ2-7 | few | TRBV5-1 | CASSLAAGLTYEQYF | TGCGCCAGCAGCTTGGCCGCGGGGCTAACCTACGAGCAGTACTTC
17 | - | TRBJ2-2 | - | TRBV5-6 | CASSLDATGWDTGELFF | TGTGCCAGCAGCTTGGACGCAACAGGGTGGGACACCGGGGAGCTGTTTTTT
15 | TRBD1 | TRBJ2-1 | - | TRBV2 | CASIRQGAVYNEQFF | TGTGCCAGCATAAGACAGGGGGCGGTGTACAATGAGCAGTTCTTC
11 | - | TRBJ1-1 | - | TRBV6-5 | CASRQGTEAFF | TGTGCCAGCAGACAGGGCACTGAAGCTTTCTTT
16 | TRBD2 | TRBJ2-5 | - | TRBV7-2 | CASSLELATYQETQYF | TGTGCCAGCAGCTTAGAACTAGCGACTTACCAAGAGACCCAGTACTTC
17 | - | TRBJ2-2 | once | TRBV5-6 | CASSFGGGRKGRGELFF | TGTGCCAGCAGCTTCGGAGGGGGCCGGAAGGGCAGGGGGGAGCTGTTTTTT
13 | - | TRBJ2-2 | - | TRBV28 | CASTQLITGELFF | TGTGCCAGCACCCAACTGATTACCGGGGAGCTGTTTTTT
17 | TRBD1 | TRBJ1-2 | once | TRBV9 | CASSVGGYSAGQGGYTF | TGTGCCAGCAGCGTAGGGGGTTACTCCGCGGGACAGGGGGGCTACACCTTC
14 | TRBD2 | TRBJ2-7 | - | TRBV5-4 | CASSVRDYDYEQYF | TGTGCCAGCAGCGTTCGGGACTACGACTACGAGCAGTACTTC
16 | TRBD1 | TRBJ2-2 | - | TRBV11-2 | CASSLGGTGKSGELFF | TGTGCCAGCAGCTTAGGGGGGACAGGGAAGTCCGGGGAGCTGTTTTTT
15 | TRBD1 | TRBJ1-2 | - | TRBV7-2 | CASSLAPGQSYGYTF | TGTGCCAGCAGCTTAGCGCCGGGACAGAGCTATGGCTACACCTTC